These 25 T cell receptor beta chains originate from one sample sequenced in a study of coeliac disease. Study results and caveats: Control samples showed higher TRB and TRG clonality than intraepithelial and lamina propria samples in active celiac disease.

TCRdb's copy holds only in-frame clones and misses some; the assay was immunoSEQ multiplex PCR. The sample has approximately 3,000 clones, around half seen once. These TCRs' antigens remain unknown. Sequenced: intraepithelial lymphocytes from the gut. The receptor set was obtained from a man in his fifties or sixties with active celiac disease.

This clone is a singleton in its sample. The J gene is TRBJ2-2, the V gene TRBV4-3; 14 bases line up with TRBD2. The J segment lost 4 bases and the V segment lost 0 bases, leaving 7 bases of the junction unmatched. Germline CDR1 reads LGHNA; CDR2 reads YSLEER. This CDR3 has 19 residues. Written as DNA, the CDR3 is TGCGCCAGCAGCCAAGATCTGGGACTAGCGGGAGCCGGCACCGGGGAGCTGTTTTTT. This gives the protein CASSQDLGLAGAGTGELFF.

This clone has just a few counts. The chain joins TRBV19 to TRBJ2-3; TRBD2 aligns across 14 bases. Germline CDR1 is LNHDA and CDR2 is SQIVND (reference sequence). The V and J ends lost 7 bases and 7 bases, in that order; junction bases with no gene match: 7. The CDR3 covers 15 residues. The chain's CDR3 is CASIGTSGGTNTQYF. CDR3 nucleotide sequence: TGTGCCAGTATAGGGACTAGCGGGGGTACAAATACGCAGTATTTT.

V is TRBV4-1 and J is TRBJ2-2, with a possible D match to TRBD2 (5 bases). CDR1 and CDR2 from the germline V gene are MGHRA and YSYEKL. V was clipped by 2 bases and J by 3 bases, with 13 bases between them. This CDR3 contains 16 residues. The DNA for the CDR3 is TGCGCCAGCAGCCAATACAGCGGATGGGACACCGGGGAGCTGTTTTTT. Amino acid sequence: CASSQYSGWDTGELFF.

The V and J genes are TRBV5-1 and TRBJ1-2; the D gene is possibly TRBD1 (6 bases). The germline V gene has CDR1 SGHRS and CDR2 YFSETQ. The CDR3 is made up of 13 amino acids. Trimming stripped 4 bases from V and 2 bases from J, with 9 bases between. DNA for the CDR3: TGCGCCAGCAGCGTAACAGGGAACTATGGCTACACCTTC. It encodes CASSVTGNYGYTF.

This clone was picked up one time. V and J are TRBV5-8 and TRBJ2-1, with 7 bases fitting TRBD1. After removal of 5 bases from V and 6 bases from J, the junction contained 8 bases not matched to a gene. This CDR3 is built from 14 residues. Germline V gene lookup returns CDR1 SGHTS and CDR2 YDEGEE. Written as DNA, the CDR3 is TGTGCCAGCAGGCGAAGACAGGGCGGCAATGAGCAGTTCTTC. Translating it yields CASRRRQGGNEQFF.

This clone qualifies as large. The rearrangement uses TRBV27 and TRBJ2-1; possibly TRBD1 for D (6 bases). The CDR3 runs to 13 residues. Germline lookup yields CDR1 MNHEY and CDR2 SMNVEV (reference sequence). Deletions cut 3 bases from V and 4 bases from J, with 7 bases between. Written as DNA, the CDR3 is TGTGCCAGCAGTTTTAGGGGGTACAATGAGCAGTTCTTC. It specifies CASSFRGYNEQFF.

This CDR3 is CASSESQGGRAFLTQYF. The DNA for the CDR3 is TGTGCCAGCAGTGAATCTCAAGGCGGGAGGGCCTTTTTGACCCAGTACTTC. V gene TRBV25-1 combines with J gene TRBJ2-5, with TRBD2 matching over 9 bases. The germline V gene has CDR1 MGHDK and CDR2 SYGVNS. V shed 1 base, J shed 7 bases, and the junction held 13 bases outside the gene matches. The CDR3 is 17 amino acids.

This clone turned up a few times. The genes are TRBV4-2 and TRBJ1-2; D is perhaps TRBD1 (5 bases). V shed 1 base and J shed 3 bases, with 18 bases lying between them. This CDR3 comprises 17 residues. Germline CDR1 and CDR2: LGHNA and YNFKEQ. This CDR3 reads CASSQGGRQRSYYGYTF. The CDR3 region has the DNA TGTGCCAGCAGCCAAGGTGGAAGACAGCGATCCTACTATGGCTACACCTTC.

The chain employs TRBV21-1 and TRBJ2-7; TRBD1 is the table's D call and was not checked against the DNA. TRBV21-1 is reported as a pseudogene. This CDR3 comprises 21 residues. In nucleotides, the CDR3 is TGTGCCAGCAGCAAAGAAGGACAGGGTCAAACACCGGGACTACTTTCCTACGAGCAGTACGTC. Its translation is CASSKEGQGQTPGLLSYEQYV.

This clone has a single count. This chain joins TRBV21-1 and TRBJ2-7; the D call in the table, TRBD1, was not verified against the DNA. TRBV21-1 is assigned pseudogene status. This CDR3 spans 15 amino acids. The CDR3 reads CASSKRSRGLYEQYV. In DNA, the CDR3 is TGTGCCAGCAGCAAAAGGAGCAGGGGGCTCTACGAGCAGTACGTC.

The chain is built from TRBV19 and TRBJ2-7; no clear D. Germline V gene data show CDR1 as LNHDA and CDR2 as SQIVND (reference sequence). The V gene lost 5 bases and the J gene lost 3 bases, with 11 bases spanning the gap. This CDR3 has 13 amino acids. In DNA form, the CDR3 reads TGTGCCAGTAGTTTTTCCTGGGGCTACGAGCAGTACGTC. This encodes CASSFSWGYEQYV.

The chain is built from TRBV9 and TRBJ2-5; the match to TRBD2 covers 11 bases. From germline, CDR1 is SGDLS and CDR2 YYNGEE. Trimming took 3 bases from V and 2 from J; bases not matched to a gene: 3. This CDR3 region has 15 residues. Here the CDR3 reads CASSEGTSGQETQYF. CDR3 DNA sequence: TGTGCCAGCAGCGAAGGGACTAGCGGACAAGAGACCCAGTACTTC.

This clone showed up just once. The CDR3 sequence: CASSRNEQFF. The DNA of the CDR3 is TGTGCCAGCTCGCGCAATGAGCAGTTCTTC. This chain links TRBV2 with TRBJ2-1; D call uncertain. V dropped 8 bases and J dropped 6 bases, with 5 bases sitting between them. The CDR3 length is 10 residues. CDR1 SNHLY and CDR2 FYNNEI come from the germline V gene.

This clone has just a few counts. The genes are TRBV7-9 and TRBJ1-1; D not certain. CDR1 is SEHNR, CDR2 FQNEAQ, per germline (reference sequence). The CDR3 length is 16 residues. The V end was cut by 6 bases, the J end by 0 bases, with 17 bases between. This chain's CDR3 is CASRGGGGTLNTEAFF. CDR3 bases: TGTGCCAGCAGAGGAGGAGGCGGAACGTTGAACACTGAAGCTTTCTTT.

This chain uses TRBV7-8 with TRBJ2-7; D unclear. This CDR3 comprises 12 residues. CDR1 is SGHVS, CDR2 FQNEAQ, per germline. Trimming removed 2 bases at V and 7 bases at J, with 9 bases between. CDR3 DNA sequence: TGTGCCAGCAGCTTACAGGCAGATGAGCAGTACTTC. Amino acids: CASSLQADEQYF.

This clone was seen more than once but under ten times. V is TRBV11-3 and J is TRBJ2-5; D is perhaps TRBD1 (7 bases). The V and J ends lost 6 bases and 5 bases respectively, with 22 bases between them. The germline V gene encodes CDR1 SGHNT and CDR2 YENEEA. The length of the CDR3 is 16 residues. The chain's CDR3 is CASRQIPEGAGETQYF. The CDR3 DNA reads as TGTGCCAGCAGACAGATACCGGAGGGGGCAGGGGAGACCCAGTACTTC.

The CDR3 reads CASSPSPETNSPLHF. CDR3 DNA sequence: TGTGCCAGCTCACCAAGTCCAGAAACTAATTCACCCCTCCACTTT. The chain links TRBV18 to TRBJ1-6, with no clear D. The CDR3 is 15 residues long. Trimming took off 2 bases at V and 6 bases at J, with 11 bases between the two ends. Germline V gene data show CDR1 as KGHSH and CDR2 as LQKENI.

The chain couples TRBV13 to TRBJ1-6; D is unresolved. Trimming left V 0 bases short and J 14 bases short, with 5 bases between. Germline values: CDR1 PRHDT, CDR2 FYEKMQ (reference sequence). This CDR3 is built from 11 residues. CDR3 region: CASSLGGALHF. The CDR3 region has the DNA TGTGCCAGCAGCTTAGGGGGAGCCCTCCACTTT. The whole variable domain, remainder taken from reference TRBV13 and TRBJ1-6, is AAGVIQSPRHLIKEKRETATLKCYPIPRHDTVYWYQQGPGQDPQFLISFYEKMQSDKGSIPDRFSAQQFSDYHSELNMSSLELGDSALYFCASSLGGALHFGNGTRLTVT.

The rearrangement joins TRBV14 to TRBJ1-1; 12 bases are shared with TRBD1. Unmatched junction bases numbered 4, after V lost 3 bases and J lost 2 bases. The CDR3 runs to 16 residues. In germline, CDR1 is SGHDN, CDR2 FVKESK. This chain's CDR3 is CASSQVGQGANTEAFF. DNA of the CDR3: TGTGCCAGCAGCCAGGTGGGACAGGGGGCTAACACTGAAGCTTTCTTT.

This chain links TRBV27 with TRBJ2-7, with 11 bases matching TRBD2. CDR1 is MNHEY, CDR2 SMNVEV, per germline (reference sequence). V shed 5 bases and J 7 bases; nucleotides not matched to a gene: 4. The CDR3 is 13 amino acids. The CDR3 protein is CASSPGLAGEQYV. The CDR3 bases are TGTGCCAGCAGTCCCGGACTAGCGGGTGAGCAGTACGTC.

V gene TRBV6-1 combines with J gene TRBJ1-3; D uncertain. CDR1 MNHNS and CDR2 SASEGT come from the germline V gene. V gave up 3 bases and J gave up 4 bases, with 13 bases separating them. The CDR3 totals 15 residues. CDR3 in DNA: TGTGCCAGCAGTGACCTCAGGACTCTGGGAAACACCATATATTTT. Amino acid sequence: CASSDLRTLGNTIYF.

The chain is built from TRBV5-1 and TRBJ2-3; 15 nucleotides align to TRBD2. Germline V gene data show CDR1 as SGHRS and CDR2 as YFSETQ. This CDR3 has 17 amino acids. Germline trimming cut 4 bases from V and 2 bases from J; bases unmatched to any gene: 5. Written as DNA, the CDR3 is TGCGCCAGCAGCCCAGGGACTAGCGGGGGGTCCACAGATACGCAGTATTTT. It specifies CASSPGTSGGSTDTQYF.

The gene calls are TRBV7-9 and TRBJ2-5; 7 positions agree with TRBD2. In germline, CDR1 is SEHNR, CDR2 FQNEAQ (reference sequence). This CDR3 region has 13 residues. With 5 bases clipped from V and 5 bases from J, the junction kept 5 bases outside the gene matches. CDR3 bases: TGTGCCAGCAGCGGGAGGGAGGGGGAGACCCAGTACTTC. Amino acid sequence: CASSGREGETQYF.

The chain is built from TRBV28 and TRBJ2-1; D gene uncertain. V shed 4 bases and J shed 8 bases, with 6 bases lying between them. Germline CDR1 is MDHEN and CDR2 is SYDVKM. The CDR3 covers 11 residues. CDR3 DNA: TGTGCCAGCAGTTCCTCGGATGAGCAGTTCTTC. This translates into CASSSSDEQFF.

The J gene is TRBJ2-7, the V gene TRBV10-3; 8 bases match TRBD2. J gave up 5 bases and V 3 bases, and 6 bases lay outside the gene matches. The CDR3 length is 14 residues. Looked up from germline, CDR1 is ENHRY and CDR2 is SYGVKD. The CDR3 here is CAISEHGGAHEQYF. In DNA, the CDR3 is TGTGCCATCAGTGAACACGGGGGGGCCCACGAGCAGTACTTC.